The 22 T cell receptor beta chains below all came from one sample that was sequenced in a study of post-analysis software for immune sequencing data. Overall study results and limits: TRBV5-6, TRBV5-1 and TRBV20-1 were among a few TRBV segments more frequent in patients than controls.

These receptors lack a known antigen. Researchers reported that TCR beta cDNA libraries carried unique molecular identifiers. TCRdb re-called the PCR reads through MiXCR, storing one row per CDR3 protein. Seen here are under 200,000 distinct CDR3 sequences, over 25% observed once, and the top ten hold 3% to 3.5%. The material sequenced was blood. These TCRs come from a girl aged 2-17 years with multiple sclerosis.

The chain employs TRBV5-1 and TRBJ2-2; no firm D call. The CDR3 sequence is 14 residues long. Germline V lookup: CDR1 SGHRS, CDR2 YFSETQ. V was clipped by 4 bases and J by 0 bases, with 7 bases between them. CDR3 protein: CASSGLANTGELFF. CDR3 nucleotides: TGCGCCAGCAGCGGCCTCGCGAACACCGGGGAGCTGTTTTTT.

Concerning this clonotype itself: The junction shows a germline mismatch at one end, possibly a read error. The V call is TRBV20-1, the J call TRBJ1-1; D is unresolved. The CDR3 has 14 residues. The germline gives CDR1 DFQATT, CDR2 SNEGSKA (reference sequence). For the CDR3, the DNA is TGTAGTGCTAGGCGCCCAAGCCTTATCACTGAAGCTTTCTTT. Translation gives CSARRPSLITEAFF.

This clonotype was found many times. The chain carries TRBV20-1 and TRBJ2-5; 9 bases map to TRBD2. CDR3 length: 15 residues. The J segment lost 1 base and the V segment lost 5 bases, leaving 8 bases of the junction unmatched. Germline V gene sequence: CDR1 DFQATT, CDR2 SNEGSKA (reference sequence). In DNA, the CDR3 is TGCAGTGCTCCCTACCCGACTAGCGGCCAAGAGACCCAGTACTTC. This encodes CSAPYPTSGQETQYF.

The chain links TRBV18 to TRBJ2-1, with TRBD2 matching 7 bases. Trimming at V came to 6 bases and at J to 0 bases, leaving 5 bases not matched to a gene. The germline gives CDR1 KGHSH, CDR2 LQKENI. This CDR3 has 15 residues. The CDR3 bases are TGTGCCAGCTCTTCTAGCGGTAGCTCCTACAATGAGCAGTTCTTC. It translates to CASSSSGSSYNEQFF.

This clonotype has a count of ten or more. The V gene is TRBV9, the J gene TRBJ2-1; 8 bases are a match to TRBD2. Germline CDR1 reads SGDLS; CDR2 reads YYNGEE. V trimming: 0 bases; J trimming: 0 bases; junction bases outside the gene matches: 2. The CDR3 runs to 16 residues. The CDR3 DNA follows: TGTGCCAGCAGCGTAGAAGCGGGAGCCTCCTACAATGAGCAGTTCTTC. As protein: CASSVEAGASYNEQFF.

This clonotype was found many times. The CDR3 spells CSAHGASTDTQYF. The CDR3 region has the DNA TGCAGTGCCCACGGTGCTAGCACAGATACGCAGTATTTT. The gene calls are TRBV20-1 and TRBJ2-3; no reliable D call. CDR3 length: 13 residues. V was shortened by 6 bases and J by 0 bases, with 10 bases between the two germline ends. The germline V gene encodes CDR1 DFQATT and CDR2 SNEGSKA (reference sequence).

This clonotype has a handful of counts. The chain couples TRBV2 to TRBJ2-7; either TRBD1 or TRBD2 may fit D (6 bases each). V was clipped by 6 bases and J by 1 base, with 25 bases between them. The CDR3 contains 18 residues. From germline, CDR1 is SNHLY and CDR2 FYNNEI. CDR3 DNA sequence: TGTGCCAGCAGCCTCCGGAGGACAGTGGAGGGGGGTTCCTACGAGCAGTACTTC. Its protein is CASSLRRTVEGGSYEQYF.

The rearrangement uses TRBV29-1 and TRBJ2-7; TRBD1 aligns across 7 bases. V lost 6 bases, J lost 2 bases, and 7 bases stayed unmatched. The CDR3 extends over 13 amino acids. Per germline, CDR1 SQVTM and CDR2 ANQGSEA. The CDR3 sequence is CSVKAGTAYEQYF. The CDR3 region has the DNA TGCAGCGTAAAAGCCGGGACAGCCTACGAGCAGTACTTC.

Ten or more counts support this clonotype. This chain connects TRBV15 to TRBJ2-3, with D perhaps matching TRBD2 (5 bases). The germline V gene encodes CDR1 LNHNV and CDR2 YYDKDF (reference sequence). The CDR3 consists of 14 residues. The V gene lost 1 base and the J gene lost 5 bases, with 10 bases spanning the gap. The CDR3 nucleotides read TGTGCCACCAGCAGAGTAGCGCTTGGAGATACGCAGTATTTT. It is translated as CATSRVALGDTQYF.

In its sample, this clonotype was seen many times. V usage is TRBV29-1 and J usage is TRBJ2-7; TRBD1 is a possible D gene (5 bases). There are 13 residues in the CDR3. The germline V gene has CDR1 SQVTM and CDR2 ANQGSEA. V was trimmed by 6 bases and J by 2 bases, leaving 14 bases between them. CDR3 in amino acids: CSVALRQPYEQYF. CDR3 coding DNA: TGCAGCGTAGCCCTTCGACAGCCCTACGAGCAGTACTTC.

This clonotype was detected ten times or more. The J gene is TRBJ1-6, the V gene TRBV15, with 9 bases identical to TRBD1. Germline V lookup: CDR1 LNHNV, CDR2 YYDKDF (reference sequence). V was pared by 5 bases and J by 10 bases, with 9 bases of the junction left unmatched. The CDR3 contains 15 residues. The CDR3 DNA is TGTGCCACCAGCCAAACGGGACAGGGCCCGTCACCCCTCCACTTT. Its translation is CATSQTGQGPSPLHF.

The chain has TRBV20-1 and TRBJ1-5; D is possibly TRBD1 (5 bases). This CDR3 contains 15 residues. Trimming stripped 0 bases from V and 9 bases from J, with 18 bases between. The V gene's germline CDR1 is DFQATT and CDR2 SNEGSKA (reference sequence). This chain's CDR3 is CSARDSRTAGGPQHF. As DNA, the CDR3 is TGCAGTGCTAGAGATTCGAGGACGGCGGGGGGGCCCCAGCATTTT.

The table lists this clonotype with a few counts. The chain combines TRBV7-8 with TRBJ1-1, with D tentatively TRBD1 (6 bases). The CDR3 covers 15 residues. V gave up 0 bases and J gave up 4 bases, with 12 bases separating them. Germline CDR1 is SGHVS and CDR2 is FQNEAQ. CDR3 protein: CASSLAQGRTTEAFF. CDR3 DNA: TGTGCCAGCAGCTTAGCGCAGGGGAGGACCACTGAAGCTTTCTTT.

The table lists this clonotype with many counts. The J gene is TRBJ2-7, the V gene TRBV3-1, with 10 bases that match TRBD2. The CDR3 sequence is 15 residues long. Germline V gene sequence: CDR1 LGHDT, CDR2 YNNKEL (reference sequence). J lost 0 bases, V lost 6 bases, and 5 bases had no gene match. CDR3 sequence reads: CASSLAGVSSYEQYF. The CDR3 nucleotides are TGTGCCAGCAGTCTAGCGGGGGTGAGCTCCTACGAGCAGTACTTC.

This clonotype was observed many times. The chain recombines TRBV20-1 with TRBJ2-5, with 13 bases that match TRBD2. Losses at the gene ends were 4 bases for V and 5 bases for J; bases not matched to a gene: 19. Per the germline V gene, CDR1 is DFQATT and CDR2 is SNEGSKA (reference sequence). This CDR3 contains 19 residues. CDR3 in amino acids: CSAKRWLPGTSGAWETQYF. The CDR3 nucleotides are TGCAGTGCTAAGAGATGGCTCCCCGGGACTAGCGGGGCCTGGGAGACCCAGTACTTC.

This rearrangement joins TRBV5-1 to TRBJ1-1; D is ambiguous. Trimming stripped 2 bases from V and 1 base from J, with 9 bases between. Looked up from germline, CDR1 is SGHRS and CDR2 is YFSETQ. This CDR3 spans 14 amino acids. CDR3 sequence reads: CASSFNNGNTEAFF. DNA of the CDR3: TGCGCCAGCAGCTTCAATAACGGGAACACTGAAGCTTTCTTT.

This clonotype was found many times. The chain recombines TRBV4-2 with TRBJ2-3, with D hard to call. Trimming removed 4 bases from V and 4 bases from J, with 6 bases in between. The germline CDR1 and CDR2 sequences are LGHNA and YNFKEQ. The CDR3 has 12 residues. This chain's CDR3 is CASSPTSDTQYF. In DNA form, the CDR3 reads TGTGCCAGCAGCCCAACATCAGATACGCAGTATTTT.

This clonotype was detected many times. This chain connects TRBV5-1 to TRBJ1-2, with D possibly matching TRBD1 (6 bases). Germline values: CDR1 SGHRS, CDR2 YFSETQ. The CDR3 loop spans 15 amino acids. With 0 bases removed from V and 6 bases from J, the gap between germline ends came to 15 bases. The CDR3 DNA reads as TGCGCCAGCAGCTTGGTCCTGCAGGGGTCCGATGGCTACACCTTC. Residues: CASSLVLQGSDGYTF. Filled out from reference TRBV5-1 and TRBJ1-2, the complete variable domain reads KAGVTQTPRYLIKTRGQQVTLSCSPISGHRSVSWYQQTPGQGLQFLFEYFSETQRNKGNFPGRFSGRQFSNSRSEMNVSTLELGDSALYLCASSLVLQGSDGYTFGSGTRLTVV.

CDR3 in DNA: TGTGCCAGCAGTTACCCCCATCGAGGGGGCCAAAAAAGGAATGAGCAGTTCTTC. Its translation is CASSYPHRGGQKRNEQFF. The rearrangement links TRBV6-2 or TRBV6-3 to TRBJ2-1, with TRBD1 matching 7 bases. V lost 2 bases and J lost 7; bases outside the gene matches: 17. The CDR3 contains 18 residues. Germline CDR1 MNHEY, CDR2 SVGEGT.

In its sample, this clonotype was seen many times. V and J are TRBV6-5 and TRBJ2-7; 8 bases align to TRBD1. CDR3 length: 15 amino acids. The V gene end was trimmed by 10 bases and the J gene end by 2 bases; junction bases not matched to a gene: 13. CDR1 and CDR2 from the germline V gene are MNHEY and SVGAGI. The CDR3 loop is CATSTGALGTYEQYF. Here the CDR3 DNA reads TGTGCCACCTCGACAGGGGCCCTAGGGACCTACGAGCAGTACTTC.

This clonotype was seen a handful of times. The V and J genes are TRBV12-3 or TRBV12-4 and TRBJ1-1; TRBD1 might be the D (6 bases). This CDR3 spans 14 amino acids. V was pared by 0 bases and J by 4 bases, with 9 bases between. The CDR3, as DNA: TGTGCCAGCAGTTTAGCGCGCAGGGGCACTGAAGCTTTCTTT. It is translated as CASSLARRGTEAFF.

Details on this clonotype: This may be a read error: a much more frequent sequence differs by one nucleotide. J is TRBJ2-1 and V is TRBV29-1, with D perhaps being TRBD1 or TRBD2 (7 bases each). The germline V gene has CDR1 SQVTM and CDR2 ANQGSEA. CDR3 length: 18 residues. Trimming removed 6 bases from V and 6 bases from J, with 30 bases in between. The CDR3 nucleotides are TGCAGCGTGACAGGGTCAGGGGCTGGCGGGAGATTCTCCAATGAGCAGTTCTTC. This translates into CSVTGSGAGGRFSNEQFF.